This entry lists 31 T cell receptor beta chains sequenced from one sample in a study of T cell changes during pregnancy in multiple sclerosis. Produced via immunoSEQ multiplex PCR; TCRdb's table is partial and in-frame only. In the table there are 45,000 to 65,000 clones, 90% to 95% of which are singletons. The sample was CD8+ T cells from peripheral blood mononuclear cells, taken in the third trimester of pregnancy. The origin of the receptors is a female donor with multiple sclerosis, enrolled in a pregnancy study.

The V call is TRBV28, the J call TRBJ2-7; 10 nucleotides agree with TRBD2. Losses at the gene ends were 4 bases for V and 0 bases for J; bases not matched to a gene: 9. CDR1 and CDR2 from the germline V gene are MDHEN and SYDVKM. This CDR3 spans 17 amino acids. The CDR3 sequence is CASSSLLAGVTSYEQYF. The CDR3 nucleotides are TGTGCCAGCAGTTCCCTTCTAGCGGGAGTAACCTCCTACGAGCAGTACTTC. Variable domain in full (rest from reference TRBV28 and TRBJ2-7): DVKVTQSSRYLVKRTGEKVFLECVQDMDHENMFWYRQDPGLGLRLIYFSYDVKMKEKGDIPEGYSVSREKKERFSLILESASTNQTSMYLCASSSLLAGVTSYEQYFGPGTRLTVT.

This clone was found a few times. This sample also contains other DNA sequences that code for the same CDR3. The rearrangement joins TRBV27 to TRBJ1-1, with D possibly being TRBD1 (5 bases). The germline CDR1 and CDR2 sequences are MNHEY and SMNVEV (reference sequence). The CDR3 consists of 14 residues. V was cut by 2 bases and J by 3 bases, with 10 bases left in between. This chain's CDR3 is CASSLQGSHTEAFF. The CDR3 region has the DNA TGTGCCAGCAGTTTACAGGGTTCCCACACTGAAGCTTTCTTT.

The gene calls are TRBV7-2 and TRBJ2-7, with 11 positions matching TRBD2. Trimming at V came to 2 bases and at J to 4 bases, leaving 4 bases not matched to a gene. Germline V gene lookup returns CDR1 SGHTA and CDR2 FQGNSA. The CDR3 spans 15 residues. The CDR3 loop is CASSLYPSGRYEQYF. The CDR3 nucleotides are TGTGCCAGCAGCTTATATCCTAGCGGGAGGTACGAGCAGTACTTC.

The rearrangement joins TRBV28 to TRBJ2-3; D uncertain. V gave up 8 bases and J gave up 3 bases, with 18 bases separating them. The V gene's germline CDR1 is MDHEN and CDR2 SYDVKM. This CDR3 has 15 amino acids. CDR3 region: CASDKEFQTTDTQYF. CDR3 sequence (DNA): TGTGCCAGCGATAAGGAGTTTCAAACGACAGATACGCAGTATTTT.

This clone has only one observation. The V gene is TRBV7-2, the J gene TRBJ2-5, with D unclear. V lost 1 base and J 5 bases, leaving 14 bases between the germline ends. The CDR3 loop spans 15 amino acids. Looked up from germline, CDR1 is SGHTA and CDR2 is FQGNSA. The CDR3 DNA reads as TGTGCCAGCAGCTTAGGTCCGTACGCTCAGGAGACCCAGTACTTC. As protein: CASSLGPYAQETQYF.

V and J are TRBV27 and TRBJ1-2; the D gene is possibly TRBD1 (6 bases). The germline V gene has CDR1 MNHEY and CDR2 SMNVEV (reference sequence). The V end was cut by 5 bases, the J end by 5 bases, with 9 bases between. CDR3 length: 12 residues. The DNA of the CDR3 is TGTGCCAGCAGTGCCACAGGGTATGGCTACACCTTC. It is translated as CASSATGYGYTF.

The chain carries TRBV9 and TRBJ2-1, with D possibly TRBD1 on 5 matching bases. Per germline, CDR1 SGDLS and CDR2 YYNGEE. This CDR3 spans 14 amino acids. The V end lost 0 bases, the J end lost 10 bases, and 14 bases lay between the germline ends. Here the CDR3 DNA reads TGTGCCAGCAGCGTAGGCTCTCAGGGCAAAGAGCAGTTCTTC. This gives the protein CASSVGSQGKEQFF.

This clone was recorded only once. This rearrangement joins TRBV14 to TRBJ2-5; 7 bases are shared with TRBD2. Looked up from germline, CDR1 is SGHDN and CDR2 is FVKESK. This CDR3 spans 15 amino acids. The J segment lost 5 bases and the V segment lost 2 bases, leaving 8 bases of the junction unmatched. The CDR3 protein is CASSQHVQGGETQYF. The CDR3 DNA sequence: TGTGCCAGCAGCCAACACGTCCAGGGAGGGGAGACCCAGTACTTC. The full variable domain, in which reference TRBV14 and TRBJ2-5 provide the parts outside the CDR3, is EAGVTQFPSHSVIEKGQTVTLRCDPISGHDNLYWYRRVMGKEIKFLLHFVKESKQDESGMPNNRFLAERTGGTYSTLKVQPAELEDSGVYFCASSQHVQGGETQYFGPGTRLLVL.

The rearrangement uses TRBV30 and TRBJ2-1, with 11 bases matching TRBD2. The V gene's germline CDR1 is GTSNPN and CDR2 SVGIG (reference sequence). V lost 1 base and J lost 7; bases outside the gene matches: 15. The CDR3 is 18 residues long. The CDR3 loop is CAWSGLGLAGGSGNEQFF. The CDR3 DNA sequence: TGTGCCTGGAGTGGCCTGGGCCTAGCGGGAGGATCGGGGAATGAGCAGTTCTTC.

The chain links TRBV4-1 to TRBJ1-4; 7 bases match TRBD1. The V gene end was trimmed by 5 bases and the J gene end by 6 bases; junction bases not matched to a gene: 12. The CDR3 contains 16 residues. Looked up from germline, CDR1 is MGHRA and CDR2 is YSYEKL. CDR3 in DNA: TGCGCCAGCAGCTACTTAAGCAGGGGGGAAGATGAAAAACTGTTTTTT. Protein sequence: CASSYLSRGEDEKLFF.

CDR3 DNA sequence: TGTGCCTGGAACATGAACACTGAAGCTTTCTTT. Translating it yields CAWNMNTEAFF. The chain links TRBV30 to TRBJ1-1, with unresolved D. V was shortened by 4 bases and J by 0 bases, with 3 bases between the two germline ends. Germline-derived CDR1 and CDR2 are GTSNPN and SVGIG (reference sequence). CDR3 size: 11 residues.

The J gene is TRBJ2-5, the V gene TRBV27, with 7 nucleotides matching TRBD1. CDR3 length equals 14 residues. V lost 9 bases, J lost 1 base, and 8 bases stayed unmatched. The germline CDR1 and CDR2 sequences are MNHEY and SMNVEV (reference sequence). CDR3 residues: CASGWTGSQETQYF. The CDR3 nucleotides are TGTGCCAGTGGATGGACAGGTTCCCAAGAGACCCAGTACTTC.

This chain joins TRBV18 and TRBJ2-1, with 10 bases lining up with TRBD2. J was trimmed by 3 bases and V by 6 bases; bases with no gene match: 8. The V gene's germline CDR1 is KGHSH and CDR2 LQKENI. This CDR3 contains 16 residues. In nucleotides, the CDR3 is TGTGCCAGCTCTGTCTGGGGACTAGCGTTCTACAATGAGCAGTTCTTC. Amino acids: CASSVWGLAFYNEQFF.

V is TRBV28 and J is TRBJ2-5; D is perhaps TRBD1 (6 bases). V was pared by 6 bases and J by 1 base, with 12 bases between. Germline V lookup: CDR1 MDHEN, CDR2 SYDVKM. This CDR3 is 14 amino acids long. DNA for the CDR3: TGTGCCAGCAGAAGACAGGAAATCCAAGAGACCCAGTACTTC. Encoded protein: CASRRQEIQETQYF.

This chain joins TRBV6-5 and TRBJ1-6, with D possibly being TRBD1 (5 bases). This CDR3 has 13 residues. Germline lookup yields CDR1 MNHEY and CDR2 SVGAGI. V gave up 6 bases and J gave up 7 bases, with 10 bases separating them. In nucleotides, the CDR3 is TGTGCCAGCAGCCTGGGGGGAAATTCACCCCTCCACTTT. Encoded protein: CASSLGGNSPLHF.

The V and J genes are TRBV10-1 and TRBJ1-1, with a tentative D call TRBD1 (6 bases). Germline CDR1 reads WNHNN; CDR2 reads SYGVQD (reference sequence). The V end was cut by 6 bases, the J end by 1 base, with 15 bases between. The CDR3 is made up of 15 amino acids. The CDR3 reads CASSARTVGNTEAFF. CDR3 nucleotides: TGCGCCAGCAGCGCCCGGACAGTCGGGAACACTGAAGCTTTCTTT.

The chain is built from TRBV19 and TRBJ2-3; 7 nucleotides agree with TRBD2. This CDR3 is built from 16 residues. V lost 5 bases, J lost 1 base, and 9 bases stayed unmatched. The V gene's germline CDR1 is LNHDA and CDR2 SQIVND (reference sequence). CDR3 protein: CASSGGETRGTDTQYF. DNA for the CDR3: TGTGCCAGTAGTGGGGGGGAGACTAGGGGCACAGATACGCAGTATTTT.

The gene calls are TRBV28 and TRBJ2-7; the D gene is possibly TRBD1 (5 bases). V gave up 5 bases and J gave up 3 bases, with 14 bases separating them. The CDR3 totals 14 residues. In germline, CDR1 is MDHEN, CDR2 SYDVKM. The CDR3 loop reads CASSPWGKIYEQYF. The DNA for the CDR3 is TGTGCCAGCAGTCCATGGGGCAAAATCTACGAGCAGTACTTC.

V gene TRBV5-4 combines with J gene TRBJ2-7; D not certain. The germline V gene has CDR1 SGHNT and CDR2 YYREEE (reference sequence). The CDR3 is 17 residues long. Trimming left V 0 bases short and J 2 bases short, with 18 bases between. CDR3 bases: TGTGCCAGCAGCTTGGGCCCTTCTCTTAGTCGGGCCTACGAGCAGTACTTC. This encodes CASSLGPSLSRAYEQYF.

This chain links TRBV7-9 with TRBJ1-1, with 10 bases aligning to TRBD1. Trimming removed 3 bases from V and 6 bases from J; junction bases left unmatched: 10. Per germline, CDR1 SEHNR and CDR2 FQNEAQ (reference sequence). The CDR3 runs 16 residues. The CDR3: CASSFTGTGVISEAFF. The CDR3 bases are TGTGCCAGCAGCTTCACCGGGACAGGGGTTATATCTGAAGCTTTCTTT.

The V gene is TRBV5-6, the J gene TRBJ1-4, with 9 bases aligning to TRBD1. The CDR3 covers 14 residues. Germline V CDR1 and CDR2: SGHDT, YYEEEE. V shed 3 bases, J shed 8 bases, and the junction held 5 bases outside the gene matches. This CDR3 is CASSWGQGREKLFF. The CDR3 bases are TGTGCCAGCAGCTGGGGACAGGGACGCGAAAAACTGTTTTTT.

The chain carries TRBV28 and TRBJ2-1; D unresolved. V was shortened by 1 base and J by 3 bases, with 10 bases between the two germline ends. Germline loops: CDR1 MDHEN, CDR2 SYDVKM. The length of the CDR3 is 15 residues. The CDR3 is CASSLYGRLYNEQFF. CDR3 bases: TGTGCCAGCAGTTTATACGGAAGACTCTACAATGAGCAGTTCTTC.

CDR3 nucleotide sequence: TGTGCCAGCAGCCTGACAGGTTACACTGAAGCTTTCTTT. Its protein is CASSLTGYTEAFF. The gene calls are TRBV7-9 and TRBJ1-1; weak D call: TRBD1 (6 bases). This CDR3 spans 13 amino acids. Trimming removed 5 bases from V and 3 bases from J, with 10 bases in between. Germline V gene sequence: CDR1 SEHNR, CDR2 FQNEAQ (reference sequence).

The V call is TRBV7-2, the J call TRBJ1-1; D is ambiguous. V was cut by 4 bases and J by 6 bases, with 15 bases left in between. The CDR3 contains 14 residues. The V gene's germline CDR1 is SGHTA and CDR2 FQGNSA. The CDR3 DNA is TGTGCCAGCAGCTCGAACGGAGGGTTTCCTGAAGCTTTCTTT. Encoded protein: CASSSNGGFPEAFF.

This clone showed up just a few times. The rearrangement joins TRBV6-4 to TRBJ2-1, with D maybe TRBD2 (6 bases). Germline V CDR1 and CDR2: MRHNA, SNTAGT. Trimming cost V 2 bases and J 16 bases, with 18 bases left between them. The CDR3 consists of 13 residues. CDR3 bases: TGTGCCAGCAGTGACACCACCGCCGGCGGGAAATTCTTC. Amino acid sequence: CASSDTTAGGKFF.

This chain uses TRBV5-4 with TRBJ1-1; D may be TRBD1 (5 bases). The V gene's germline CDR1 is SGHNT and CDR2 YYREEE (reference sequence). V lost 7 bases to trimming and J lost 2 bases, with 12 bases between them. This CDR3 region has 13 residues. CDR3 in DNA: TGTGCCAGCGAGGCAGGGTTAAACACTGAAGCTTTCTTT. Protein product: CASEAGLNTEAFF.

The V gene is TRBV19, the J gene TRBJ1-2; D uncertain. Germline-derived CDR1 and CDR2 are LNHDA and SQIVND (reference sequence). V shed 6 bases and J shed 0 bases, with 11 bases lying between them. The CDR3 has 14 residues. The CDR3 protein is CASSRDTTNYGYTF. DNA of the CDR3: TGTGCCAGTAGCCGCGACACCACTAACTATGGCTACACCTTC.

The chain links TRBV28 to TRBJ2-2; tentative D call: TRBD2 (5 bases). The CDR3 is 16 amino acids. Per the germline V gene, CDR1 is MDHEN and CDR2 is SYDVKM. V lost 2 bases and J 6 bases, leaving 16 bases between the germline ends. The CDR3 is CASSLVEVVKSGELFF. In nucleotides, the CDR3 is TGTGCCAGCAGTTTAGTGGAGGTGGTGAAATCCGGGGAGCTGTTTTTT.

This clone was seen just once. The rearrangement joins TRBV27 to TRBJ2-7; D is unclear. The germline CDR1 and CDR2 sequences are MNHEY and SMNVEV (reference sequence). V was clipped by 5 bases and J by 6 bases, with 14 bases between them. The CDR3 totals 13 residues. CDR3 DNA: TGTGCCAGCAGTCCCGGGTCCCGTCTCGAGCAGTACTTC. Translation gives CASSPGSRLEQYF.

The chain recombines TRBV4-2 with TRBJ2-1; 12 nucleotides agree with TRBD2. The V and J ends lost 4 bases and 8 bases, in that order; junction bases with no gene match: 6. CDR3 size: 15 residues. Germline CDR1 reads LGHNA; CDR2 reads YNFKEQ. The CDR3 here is CASSPLAGGPDEQFF. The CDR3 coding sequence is TGTGCCAGCAGCCCCCTAGCGGGAGGGCCCGATGAGCAGTTCTTC.

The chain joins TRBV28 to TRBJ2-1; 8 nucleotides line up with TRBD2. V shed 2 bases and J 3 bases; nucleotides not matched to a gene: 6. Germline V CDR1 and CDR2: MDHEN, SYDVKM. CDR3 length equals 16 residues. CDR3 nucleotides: TGTGCCAGCAGTTTAGTGGCGGGACTAGGCTACAATGAGCAGTTCTTC. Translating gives CASSLVAGLGYNEQFF.